The 24 T cell receptor beta chains below come from one sample, sequenced in a study of OX40 agonist ivuxolimab in advanced cancers. Method: immunoSEQ multiplex PCR; TCRdb's copy keeps in-frame clones and lacks some. The sample has some 99,000 clones; roughly 85% are singletons. The sequences come from CD4+ or CD8+ T cells sorted from blood, collected in a trial of the OX40 agonist ivuxolimab. These receptors came from an adult with an advanced solid tumor such as melanoma, head and neck, liver or kidney cancer.

This chain joins TRBV12-1 and TRBJ2-3; the D call of TRBD1 is as the table states it, not checked on the DNA. TRBV12-1 is described as a pseudogene. This CDR3 comprises 17 residues. CDR3 loop: CASSFGRDRAARDTQYF. The CDR3 DNA follows: TGTGCCAGCAGCTTTGGGCGGGACAGGGCCGCGAGAGATACGCAGTATTTT.

J is TRBJ1-5 and V is TRBV10-2, with D hard to call. V dropped 0 bases and J dropped 2 bases, with 8 bases sitting between them. Germline values: CDR1 WSHSY, CDR2 SAAADI. This CDR3 is built from 15 residues. The DNA of the CDR3 is TGCGCCAGCAGTGAGTCCCGAGGTGGCAATCAGCCCCAGCATTTT. The encoded protein is CASSESRGGNQPQHF.

The CDR3 region is CASSISAGGYTEAFF. The DNA for the CDR3 is TGTGCCAGCAGCATTTCCGCAGGGGGGTACACTGAAGCTTTCTTT. The gene calls are TRBV7-2 and TRBJ1-1, with 7 nucleotides matching TRBD1. The trim removed 5 bases at V and 3 bases at J, leaving 9 bases unmatched. The germline CDR1 and CDR2 sequences are SGHTA and FQGNSA. The CDR3 has 15 residues.

V gene TRBV5-1 combines with J gene TRBJ2-3; D remains unclear. V was clipped by 4 bases and J by 2 bases, with 8 bases between them. CDR1 is SGHRS, CDR2 YFSETQ, per germline. The CDR3 is 13 residues long. CDR3 coding DNA: TGCGCCAGCAGCGAAGGACCCACAGATACGCAGTATTTT. Translation gives CASSEGPTDTQYF.

This clone is labeled as medium-sized. The chain is built from TRBV19 and TRBJ2-7; tentative D call: TRBD1 (5 bases). The CDR3 consists of 13 residues. Germline V gene lookup returns CDR1 LNHDA and CDR2 SQIVND (reference sequence). V was cut by 5 bases and J by 0 bases, with 8 bases left in between. CDR3 nucleotide sequence: TGTGCCAGTAGTCAACAGGACTCCTACGAGCAGTACTTC. Protein: CASSQQDSYEQYF.

This clone has a handful of counts. The rearrangement joins TRBV5-4 to TRBJ2-3; D may be TRBD2 (6 bases). There are 12 residues in the CDR3. Germline assignment: CDR1 SGHNT and CDR2 YYREEE (reference sequence). The ends were cut back, 3 bases at V and 6 bases at J, with 8 bases in the middle. The CDR3 DNA is TGTGCCAGCAGCTGGGGGGAGGATACGCAGTATTTT. Translated: CASSWGEDTQYF.

The chain has TRBV20-1 and TRBJ1-1, with D possibly being TRBD1 (6 bases). V shed 8 bases and J shed 7 bases, with 14 bases lying between them. The CDR3 spans 11 residues. Per the germline V gene, CDR1 is DFQATT and CDR2 is SNEGSKA (reference sequence). DNA for the CDR3: TGCAGTCCCGCAGGGGCGGTTGAAGCTTTCTTT. This gives the protein CSPAGAVEAFF.

This chain links TRBV18 with TRBJ1-4; D is unresolved. Trimming stripped 6 bases from V and 8 bases from J, with 19 bases between. This CDR3 is built from 15 residues. Germline CDR1 KGHSH, CDR2 LQKENI. The DNA of the CDR3 is TGTGCCAGCTCGCCCACCAATAATATCCCAGAAAAACTGTTTTTT. This encodes CASSPTNNIPEKLFF. The full variable domain, in which reference TRBV18 and TRBJ1-4 provide the parts outside the CDR3, is NAGVMQNPRHLVRRRGQEARLRCSPMKGHSHVYWYRQLPEEGLKFMVYLQKENIIDESGMPKERFSAEFPKEGPSILRIQQVVRGDSAAYFCASSPTNNIPEKLFFGSGTQLSVL.

The chain employs TRBV25-1 and TRBJ1-4; 7 bases line up with TRBD1. The V segment lost 3 bases and the J segment 3 bases; nucleotides outside the gene matches: 4. Germline values: CDR1 MGHDK, CDR2 SYGVNS. The CDR3 runs 15 residues. CDR3 in amino acids: CASSDSTGANEKLFF. In DNA, the CDR3 is TGTGCCAGCAGTGACTCAACAGGGGCTAATGAAAAACTGTTTTTT.

The V call is TRBV11-3, the J call TRBJ2-1; TRBD2 matches at 8 bases. V lost 3 bases to trimming and J lost 1 base; unmatched junction nucleotides: 5. This CDR3 has 16 amino acids. Germline CDR1 reads SGHNT; CDR2 reads YENEEA. CDR3 loop: CASSFRGGQSYNEQFF. The CDR3 nucleotides are TGTGCCAGCAGCTTCCGGGGGGGTCAGTCCTACAATGAGCAGTTCTTC.

The V call is TRBV19, the J call TRBJ1-1; D perhaps matches TRBD1 (5 bases). Germline-derived CDR1 and CDR2 are LNHDA and SQIVND (reference sequence). This CDR3 has 14 residues. Trimming left V 4 bases short and J 2 bases short, with 11 bases between. For the CDR3, the DNA is TGTGCCAGTAGTACCGGGGGACCTAACACTGAAGCTTTCTTT. Its translation: CASSTGGPNTEAFF.

This clone was observed a handful of times. V and J are TRBV6-6 and TRBJ1-1, with TRBD1 matching 7 bases. The germline CDR1 and CDR2 sequences are MNHNY and SVGAGI (reference sequence). The CDR3 covers 14 residues. J gave up 7 bases and V 5 bases, and 10 bases lay outside the gene matches. The chain's CDR3 is CASSPANRGVEAFF. DNA for the CDR3: TGTGCCAGCAGTCCCGCGAACAGGGGCGTTGAAGCTTTCTTT.

V usage is TRBV14 and J usage is TRBJ1-1, with D unclear. V gave up 4 bases and J gave up 1 base, with 7 bases separating them. The CDR3 totals 13 residues. The V gene's germline CDR1 is SGHDN and CDR2 FVKESK. CDR3 sequence: CASSRRENTEAFF. The CDR3 DNA reads TGTGCCAGCAGCCGTCGGGAGAACACTGAAGCTTTCTTT.

This chain links TRBV7-8 with TRBJ1-1, with D unclear. The CDR3 is made up of 13 amino acids. Trimming took 6 bases from V and 4 from J, leaving 12 bases between them. In germline, CDR1 is SGHVS, CDR2 FQNEAQ. The CDR3 DNA reads as TGTGCCAGCAGTCCCGATGCGTTCACTGAAGCTTTCTTT. This sequence encodes CASSPDAFTEAFF.

This chain uses TRBV4-2 with TRBJ1-2; a possible D gene is TRBD1 (6 bases). The CDR3 is 13 amino acids. The germline V and J ends were trimmed by 0 bases and 8 bases, with 10 bases remaining between them. Germline lookup yields CDR1 LGHNA and CDR2 YNFKEQ. The CDR3 DNA is TGTGCCAGCAGCCAAGATACGGGGGGCGGCTACACCTTC. Amino acid sequence: CASSQDTGGGYTF.

This sequence joins TRBV11-2 and TRBJ2-1; tentative D call: TRBD2 (6 bases). Trimming pared 3 bases from V and 7 bases from J, leaving 16 bases between. Germline-derived CDR1 and CDR2 are SGHAT and FQNNGV. CDR3 length: 15 amino acids. The CDR3 loop is CASSFSGGTGNEQFF. The CDR3 DNA reads TGTGCCAGCAGCTTTAGTGGGGGGACCGGGAATGAGCAGTTCTTC.

This sequence joins TRBV14 and TRBJ1-1; D is undetermined. Germline CDR1 and CDR2: SGHDN and FVKESK. This CDR3 has 12 amino acids. V lost 4 bases and J lost 4, with 7 bases in between. CDR3 residues: CASSRSTTEAFF. The CDR3 coding sequence is TGTGCCAGCAGCCGCTCGACCACTGAAGCTTTCTTT.

J is TRBJ2-7 and V is TRBV6-5; 8 nucleotides line up with TRBD1. CDR1 is MNHEY, CDR2 SVGAGI, per germline. J lost 10 bases, V lost 6 bases, and 2 bases had no gene match. The CDR3 spans 10 residues. This CDR3 reads CASRDRDQYF. The CDR3 nucleotides are TGTGCCAGCAGGGACAGGGACCAGTACTTC.

The V gene is TRBV4-3, the J gene TRBJ2-1, with D hard to call. The CDR3 extends over 16 amino acids. V dropped 0 bases and J dropped 4 bases, with 13 bases sitting between them. Germline-derived CDR1 and CDR2 are LGHNA and YSLEER. CDR3 coding DNA: TGCGCCAGCAGCCAAGAGGGCCAGCCTGTTTACAATGAGCAGTTCTTC. Translating it yields CASSQEGQPVYNEQFF.

The chain employs TRBV4-2 and TRBJ1-1, with D maybe TRBD1 (6 bases). V lost 0 bases and J lost 3, with 11 bases in between. The CDR3 is made up of 15 amino acids. The germline V gene encodes CDR1 LGHNA and CDR2 YNFKEQ. The CDR3: CASSQEGEGDTEAFF. As DNA, the CDR3 is TGTGCCAGCAGCCAAGAGGGGGAGGGGGACACTGAAGCTTTCTTT.

The rearrangement uses TRBV7-2 and TRBJ2-7; maybe TRBD1 (5 bases). CDR1 is SGHTA and CDR2 is FQGNSA in the germline V gene. The CDR3 totals 14 residues. The V and J ends lost 5 bases and 1 base respectively, with 12 bases between them. CDR3: CASSLLGASYEQYF. In DNA form, the CDR3 reads TGTGCCAGCAGCCTCCTTGGGGCATCCTACGAGCAGTACTTC. Supplemented by reference TRBV7-2 and TRBJ2-7, the full variable domain reads GAGVSQSPSNKVTEKGKDVELRCDPISGHTALYWYRQSLGQGLEFLIYFQGNSAPDKSGLPSDRFSAERTGGSVSTLTIQRTQQEDSAVYLCASSLLGASYEQYFGPGTRLTVT.

The rearrangement joins TRBV5-1 to TRBJ2-3; D tentatively reads TRBD1 or TRBD2 (5 bases each). Germline CDR1 SGHRS, CDR2 YFSETQ. Trimming removed 2 bases at V and 0 bases at J, with 10 bases between. The CDR3 loop spans 15 amino acids. CDR3 coding DNA: TGCGCCAGCAGCTTACAGTGGGGGAGCACAGATACGCAGTATTTT. This sequence encodes CASSLQWGSTDTQYF. The variable domain in full, with the rest retrieved from reference TRBV5-1 and TRBJ2-3, is KAGVTQTPRYLIKTRGQQVTLSCSPISGHRSVSWYQQTPGQGLQFLFEYFSETQRNKGNFPGRFSGRQFSNSRSEMNVSTLELGDSALYLCASSLQWGSTDTQYFGPGTRLTVL.

The genes are TRBV9 and TRBJ2-7; unclear D gene. Germline V gene lookup returns CDR1 SGDLS and CDR2 YYNGEE. Trimming took off 0 bases at V and 0 bases at J, with 10 bases between the two ends. CDR3 size: 15 residues. CDR3 in DNA: TGTGCCAGCAGCGTAGGGGGTACCATCTCCTACGAGCAGTACTTC. Translated, it gives CASSVGGTISYEQYF.

This clone was seen just once. V and J are TRBV7-9 and TRBJ2-7, with a tentative D call TRBD2 (6 bases). The germline CDR1 and CDR2 sequences are SEHNR and FQNEAQ (reference sequence). The V end lost 5 bases, the J end lost 0 bases, and 14 bases lay between the germline ends. The CDR3 extends over 15 amino acids. The DNA for the CDR3 is TGTGCCAGCAGCCCCCTGGCGGGGAGCTCCTACGAGCAGTACTTC. The encoded protein is CASSPLAGSSYEQYF.